A single sample gave rise to the 19 T cell receptor beta chains below, sequenced in a study of blood T cell repertoires in COVID-19. Measured with immunoSEQ multiplex PCR; TCRdb has only the in-frame clones, and not every one. The data contain roughly 140,000 clones, over 70% of them seen just once; the ten biggest clones take up around 3.7%. Sequencing input: peripheral blood. The source of these receptors is a man between 65 and 85 years old who had recovered from COVID-19.

J is TRBJ2-7 and V is TRBV11-3; the match to TRBD1 covers 7 bases. V was pared by 5 bases and J by 1 base, with 2 bases of the junction left unmatched. CDR1 and CDR2 (germline): SGHNT, YENEEA. The CDR3 runs 13 residues. In DNA form, the CDR3 reads TGTGCCAGCAGCCTACAGGGGTCCTACGAGCAGTACTTC. Translated: CASSLQGSYEQYF.

The gene calls are TRBV7-2 and TRBJ2-7; 7 nucleotides line up with TRBD1. CDR3 length: 14 residues. Germline CDR1 is SGHTA and CDR2 is FQGNSA. With V trimmed by 6 bases and J by 4 bases, 9 bases remained unmatched. The CDR3 reads CASSPPGQRYEQYF. The CDR3 DNA reads TGTGCCAGCAGTCCCCCGGGACAGAGATACGAGCAGTACTTC.

The V gene is TRBV7-3, the J gene TRBJ2-1, with 7 nucleotides matching TRBD2. The CDR3 runs to 16 residues. Germline CDR1 reads SGHTA; CDR2 reads FQGTGA. J gave up 7 bases and V 1 base, and 10 bases lay outside the gene matches. In DNA, the CDR3 is TGTGCCAGCAGCTTAAGGGTAGCGGGTGGACTAAATGAGCAGTTCTTC. As protein: CASSLRVAGGLNEQFF.

The chain links TRBV5-4 to TRBJ1-2, with D hard to call. The CDR3 is 15 amino acids. The V and J ends lost 4 bases and 8 bases respectively, with 21 bases between them. Per germline, CDR1 SGHNT and CDR2 YYREEE (reference sequence). The CDR3, as DNA: TGTGCCAGCAGCGCGACCGAGCCCGGCGGGTACGGCTACACCTTC. Translated: CASSATEPGGYGYTF.

This clone was counted a few times. The chain's CDR3 is CASSSYRGRREQYF. CDR3 sequence (DNA): TGTGCCAGCAGCTCTTACAGGGGGCGCCGCGAGCAGTACTTC. V and J are TRBV11-2 and TRBJ2-7; 9 nucleotides agree with TRBD1. Germline V gives CDR1 SGHAT, CDR2 FQNNGV. The J segment lost 6 bases and the V segment lost 4 bases, leaving 7 bases of the junction unmatched. This CDR3 is 14 amino acids long.

This chain uses TRBV5-8 with TRBJ2-2; 7 bases match TRBD2. Germline values: CDR1 SGHTS, CDR2 YDEGEE. The CDR3 is 19 amino acids. V lost 4 bases, J lost 0 bases, and 15 bases stayed unmatched. CDR3 residues: CASSPLRGSWDSNTGELFF. CDR3 DNA sequence: TGTGCCAGCAGCCCGCTCCGCGGGAGCTGGGATTCGAACACCGGGGAGCTGTTTTTT. Using reference TRBV5-8 and TRBJ2-2 for the parts outside the CDR3, the full variable domain is EAGVTQSPTHLIKTRGQQATLRCSPISGHTSVYWYQQALGLGLQFLLWYDEGEERNRGNFPPRFSGRQFPNYSSELNVNALELEDSALYLCASSPLRGSWDSNTGELFFGEGSRLTVL.

This clone is a singleton in its sample. The gene calls are TRBV27 and TRBJ1-2, with D unclear. Per the germline V gene, CDR1 is MNHEY and CDR2 is SMNVEV (reference sequence). The CDR3 covers 13 residues. Trimming shortened V by 6 bases and J by 0 bases, and 8 bases separated the two germline ends. The CDR3 DNA follows: TGTGCCAGCAGCTTCAGGTCTAACTATGGCTACACCTTC. This encodes CASSFRSNYGYTF.

This chain links TRBV12-5 with TRBJ2-7; D is unclear. The germline CDR1 and CDR2 sequences are LGHNT and FRNRAP. V was cut by 2 bases and J by 0 bases, with 8 bases left in between. This CDR3 has 14 residues. The CDR3 region is CASGLPTHSYEQYF. Written as DNA, the CDR3 is TGTGCTAGTGGTTTGCCTACCCACTCCTACGAGCAGTACTTC.

The V call is TRBV18, the J call TRBJ2-3, with 7 bases lining up with TRBD1. J lost 0 bases, V lost 3 bases, and 3 bases had no gene match. The CDR3 is made up of 15 amino acids. The germline CDR1 and CDR2 sequences are KGHSH and LQKENI. Written as DNA, the CDR3 is TGTGCCAGCTCACCGGGACAGTCTAGCACAGATACGCAGTATTTT. Translated: CASSPGQSSTDTQYF.

The chain recombines TRBV5-8 with TRBJ1-4; 9 bases line up with TRBD1. The CDR3 covers 15 residues. V gave up 4 bases and J gave up 7 bases; unmatched junction bases: 8. CDR1 is SGHTS and CDR2 is YDEGEE in the germline V gene. The chain's CDR3 is CASSMKQGAGEKLFF. The CDR3 DNA is TGTGCCAGCAGCATGAAACAGGGGGCAGGTGAAAAACTGTTTTTT. Complete variable domain (other parts from reference TRBV5-8 and TRBJ1-4): EAGVTQSPTHLIKTRGQQATLRCSPISGHTSVYWYQQALGLGLQFLLWYDEGEERNRGNFPPRFSGRQFPNYSSELNVNALELEDSALYLCASSMKQGAGEKLFFGSGTQLSVL.

The chain combines TRBV7-2 with TRBJ2-7; 9 bases are shared with TRBD2. The germline V gene has CDR1 SGHTA and CDR2 FQGNSA. V lost 6 bases to trimming and J lost 1 base; unmatched junction nucleotides: 10. The length of the CDR3 is 16 residues. The CDR3 DNA is TGTGCCAGCAGGCCCCATAGACTAGCGGCTTCCTACGAGCAGTACTTC. This codes for CASRPHRLAASYEQYF.

This clone was seen a single time. The gene calls are TRBV10-2 and TRBJ2-2; 7 nucleotides align to TRBD1. This CDR3 contains 14 residues. Germline V gives CDR1 WSHSY, CDR2 SAAADI. J was trimmed by 3 bases and V by 6 bases; bases with no gene match: 4. CDR3 nucleotide sequence: TGCGCCAGCAGCCGGGACAGTCACACCGGGGAGCTGTTTTTT. It codes for CASSRDSHTGELFF.

The chain has TRBV5-6 and TRBJ2-1, with D perhaps TRBD2 (6 bases). CDR1 is SGHDT and CDR2 is YYEEEE in the germline V gene. The length of the CDR3 is 13 residues. Trimming cost V 2 bases and J 13 bases, with 16 bases left between them. The CDR3 here is CASSLSNSGLQFF. The CDR3 DNA reads TGTGCCAGCAGCTTATCGAATTCGGGACTTCAGTTCTTC.

The CDR3: CASSLGGRANTEAFF. The CDR3 coding sequence is TGTGCCAGCAGCTTAGGCGGGAGGGCGAACACTGAAGCTTTCTTT. The rearrangement links TRBV7-6 to TRBJ1-1; D unclear. Per the germline V gene, CDR1 is SGHVS and CDR2 is FNYEAQ. The V and J ends lost 1 base and 1 base respectively, with 10 bases between them. The CDR3 has 15 residues.

This sequence joins TRBV29-1 and TRBJ1-5; a possible D gene is TRBD1 (5 bases). The CDR3 contains 14 residues. CDR1 and CDR2 (germline): SQVTM, ANQGSEA. Trimming stripped 4 bases from V and 6 bases from J, with 16 bases between. This chain's CDR3 is CSVVLTGRGQPQHF. The CDR3 DNA reads as TGCAGCGTTGTTCTTACAGGAAGAGGTCAGCCCCAGCATTTT.

V usage is TRBV25-1 and J usage is TRBJ2-7; 8 bases fit TRBD1. CDR3 length: 9 residues. Per the germline V gene, CDR1 is MGHDK and CDR2 is SYGVNS. In DNA form, the CDR3 reads TGTGCCAGAGGGACAGGCCGCCGGGTT. The encoded protein is CARGTGRRV.

The chain employs TRBV4-3 and TRBJ2-1; D uncertain. Germline V gives CDR1 LGHNA, CDR2 YSLEER. V lost 0 bases and J 5 bases, leaving 8 bases between the germline ends. The CDR3 loop spans 14 amino acids. CDR3 residues: CASSQDALDNEQFF. The CDR3 region has the DNA TGCGCCAGCAGCCAAGATGCGCTAGACAATGAGCAGTTCTTC.

This clone appeared a few times. CDR3 loop: CASTGVATAFF. DNA for the CDR3: TGTGCCAGTACCGGGGTTGCCACGGCTTTCTTT. This rearrangement joins TRBV19 to TRBJ1-1; D is ambiguous. V lost 7 bases and J 11 bases, leaving 14 bases between the germline ends. This CDR3 has 11 residues. Per the germline V gene, CDR1 is LNHDA and CDR2 is SQIVND (reference sequence).

This rearrangement joins TRBV14 to TRBJ2-1; the match to TRBD2 covers 7 bases. This CDR3 is 16 amino acids long. Germline assignment: CDR1 SGHDN and CDR2 FVKESK. With 3 bases clipped from V and 0 bases from J, the junction kept 5 bases outside the gene matches. The chain's CDR3 is CASSHWTSSSYNEQFF. CDR3 DNA: TGTGCCAGCAGCCATTGGACTAGTTCCTCCTACAATGAGCAGTTCTTC.